A selection of T cell receptor beta chains follows, all from one sample in a study of T cell responses to AZD1222 COVID-19 vaccine. TCRdb keeps only in-frame clones here, not all; method: immunoSEQ multiplex PCR. The sample has about 50,000 clones; more than 80% are singletons. The sequencing here drew on peripheral blood, taken on day 0 of MenACWY control vaccination. The origin of the receptors is an adult in good health. Each CDR3 is given with its conserved first and last residue. The D gene is left open where the match is weak. Expanded clones get a size class; other rows say once, few or many, or leave the size out.

j_call d_call clone_size v_call cdr3_aa cdr3_nt
TRBJ2-7 TRBD2 - TRBV12-5 CASGLASGSTLYEQYF TGTGCTAGTGGTTTGGCTAGCGGGAGCACTCTCTACGAGCAGTACTTC
TRBJ2-7 TRBD1 once TRBV27 CASSLKDRLGYEQYF TGTGCCAGCAGTTTAAAGGACAGGTTGGGCTACGAGCAGTACTTC
TRBJ2-1 - - TRBV7-2 CASSREGQGDNEQFF TGTGCCAGCAGCCGGGAGGGACAGGGCGACAATGAGCAGTTCTTC
TRBJ2-7 - - TRBV5-5 CASSFGREVHEQYF TGTGCCAGCAGCTTCGGGCGGGAAGTCCACGAGCAGTACTTC
TRBJ2-7 TRBD2 once TRBV27 CASSFRSGIPYEQYF TGTGCCAGCAGTTTTCGTAGCGGGATTCCCTACGAGCAGTACTTC
TRBJ2-7 - - TRBV3-1/TRBV3-2 CASSQSLGDWTYEQYF TGTGCCAGCAGCCAAAGTTTGGGAGATTGGACCTACGAGCAGTACTTC
TRBJ2-1 - - TRBV3-1/TRBV3-2 CASSQGLNNEQFF TGTGCCAGCAGCCAAGGGCTTAACAATGAGCAGTTCTTC
TRBJ2-5 - once TRBV12-3/TRBV12-4 CASSRGQETQYF TGTGCCAGCAGCAGGGGCCAAGAGACCCAGTACTTC
TRBJ2-7 TRBD1 once TRBV29-1 CSVESRQGYEQYF TGCAGCGTTGAGAGTCGACAGGGCTACGAGCAGTACTTC
TRBJ2-3 - - TRBV10-3 CAINSRLNTDTQYF TGTGCCATCAACTCCCGACTTAACACAGATACGCAGTATTTT
TRBJ1-6 - few TRBV25-1 CASSEYMGLESPLHF TGTGCCAGCAGTGAATATATGGGCCTTGAATCACCCCTCCACTTT